This T cell receptor beta chain was obtained from a study of neurological immune-mediated disorders. Study as a whole: Disease course was recorded as relapsing-remitting for about 30 and secondary progressive for about 8.5% of the 34 multiple sclerosis patients. Findings and limits, study-wide: It was HTLV-1-associated myelopathy that showed the most TCR clonal expansion, while multiple sclerosis showed the least, falling below healthy controls.

In germline, CDR1 is SGHAT, CDR2 FQNNGV. CDR3 length equals 15 residues. TCRdb fed the 5' RACE reads into MiXCR, producing one record per CDR3 protein. The data contain 35,000 to 50,000 distinct CDR3 sequences, 2.5% of them seen just once; the ten biggest clones take up 2.4%. This clonotype was picked up a small number of times. Its specificity is unknown. At one of its ends the junction is not consistent with the germline gene, which may arise from a read error. The sample taken for sequencing was PBMCs. The chain combines TRBV11-2 with TRBJ1-5; TRBD1 is a possible D gene (6 bases). The receptor was isolated from a man between 45 and 60 years old with multiple sclerosis. Here the CDR3 reads CASSVDSYSNQPQNF. CDR3 DNA sequence: TGTGCCAGCAGCGTGGACAGCTATAGCAATCAGCCCCAGAATTTT.